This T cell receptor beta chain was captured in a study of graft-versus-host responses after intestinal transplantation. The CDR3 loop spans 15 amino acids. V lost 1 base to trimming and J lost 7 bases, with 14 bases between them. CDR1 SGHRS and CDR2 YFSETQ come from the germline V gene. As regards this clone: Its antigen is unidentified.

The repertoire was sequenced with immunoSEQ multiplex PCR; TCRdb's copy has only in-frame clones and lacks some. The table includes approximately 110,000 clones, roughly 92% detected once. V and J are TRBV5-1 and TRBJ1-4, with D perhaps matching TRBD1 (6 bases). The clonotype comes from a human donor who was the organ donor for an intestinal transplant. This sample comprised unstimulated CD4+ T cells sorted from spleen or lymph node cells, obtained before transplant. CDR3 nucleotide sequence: TGCGCCAGCAGCTTGACAGGGCTCGGCCCTGAAAAACTGTTTTTT. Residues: CASSLTGLGPEKLFF.